The rows below give T cell receptor beta chains drawn from one sample of a study of human T cells and chemical hapten exposure. TCRdb independently ran MiXCR on the RACE reads; one entry per CDR3 protein. The sample records tens of thousands of distinct CDR3 sequences, over 9.5% being singletons. This sample comprised whole blood, obtained in connection with sensitization to the hapten diphenylcyclopropenone (DPC). The receptors were sampled from a woman in her fifties or sixties with alopecia areata. Some clones in this sample may be carry-over from other donors' samples. Each CDR3 is given with its conserved first and last residue. Each record gives: V gene, J gene, clone size, D gene, CDR3 DNA, CDR3 protein. The D gene is left open where the match is weak. Not every row has a clone size; where given, it reads once, few, many or a size class.

TRBV6-5	TRBJ2-2	many	TRBD2	TGTGCCAGCAGCCCCCAGCGGGGGGCAGGAGGGGAGCTGTTTTTT	CASSPQRGAGGELFF
TRBV10-3	TRBJ2-2	-	TRBD1	TGTGCCATCAGTGAGACTACAGGGGAAATCACCGGGGAGCTGTTTTTT	CAISETTGEITGELFF
TRBV5-1	TRBJ2-1	many	TRBD2	TGCGCCAGCAGCGTTAAAGCGGGAGTGGTAAATGAGCAGTTCTTC	CASSVKAGVVNEQFF
TRBV29-1	TRBJ2-1	many	TRBD1	TGCAGCGTTGTGGGGACAGGACTTTCCCATGAGCAGTTCTTC	CSVVGTGLSHEQFF
TRBV11-2	TRBJ2-5	many	TRBD2	TGTGCCAGCAGCTCTAACCCGGGACTAGCGGGGGGGGAGACCCAGTACTTC	CASSSNPGLAGGETQYF
TRBV28	TRBJ1-2	many	-	TGTGCCAGCACTGGACAGCCTTATGGCTACACCTTC	CASTGQPYGYTF
TRBV27	TRBJ2-7	medium-sized	TRBD1	TGTGCCAGCAACGGACAGGGGAGCTCCTACGAGCAGTACTTC	CASNGQGSSYEQYF
TRBV11-2	TRBJ2-2	few	-	TGTGCCAGCACCCCGCGGCCCACCGGGGAGCTGTTTTTT	CASTPRPTGELFF
TRBV19	TRBJ2-5	-	TRBD1	TGTGCCAGTAGTCCCATAGGGACAGGGCGGATGGAGACCCAGTACTTC	CASSPIGTGRMETQYF
TRBV5-6	TRBJ1-1	few	-	TGTGCCAGCAGCTTGGCCGGGGGGCGCAGCACTGAAGCTTTCTTT	CASSLAGGRSTEAFF
TRBV7-2	TRBJ1-3	-	TRBD1	TGTGCCAGCAGCTTGGACAGGGGCCCTGGAAACACCATATATTTT	CASSLDRGPGNTIYF
TRBV9	TRBJ2-1	-	-	TGTGCCAGCAGCCTAAGGCGGAGCCCTCCAGGCGAGCAGTTCTTC	CASSLRRSPPGEQFF
TRBV6-2/TRBV6-3	TRBJ2-3	many	-	TGTGCCAGCAGTCAGAGGACTGGCACAGATACGCAGTATTTT	CASSQRTGTDTQYF
TRBV7-2	TRBJ2-7	few	-	TGTGCCAGCAGCTTAGAGGGGCTGACCTACGAGCAGTACTTC	CASSLEGLTYEQYF
TRBV7-2	TRBJ1-2	-	-	TGTGCCAGCAGGCCCACAACAGTCTATGGCTACACCTTC	CASRPTTVYGYTF
TRBV28	TRBJ1-3	-	-	TGTGCCAGCAGGACGGGGGGCTCTGGAAACACCATATATTTT	CASRTGGSGNTIYF
TRBV18	TRBJ2-5	many	-	TGTGCCAGCTCACTCGACAGCCAAGAGACCCAGTACTTC	CASSLDSQETQYF
TRBV5-1	TRBJ2-1	-	TRBD2	TGCGCCAGCAGCATCAGCGGGGGGGCCGTCAATGAGCAGTTCTTC	CASSISGGAVNEQFF
TRBV12-3/TRBV12-4	TRBJ1-2	many	-	TGTGCCAGCAGTTTAGCGCGGCACAGGGCTGGAGAGGGCTATGGCTACACCTTC	CASSLARHRAGEGYGYTF
TRBV7-2	TRBJ2-3	few	-	TGTGCCAGCAGCTTTGGGCTAGCGACAGATACGCAGTATTTT	CASSFGLATDTQYF
TRBV28	TRBJ2-7	-	TRBD2	TGTGCCAGCACCCCGGGACTACACTACGAGCAGTACTTC	CASTPGLHYEQYF
TRBV19	TRBJ2-4	few	TRBD1	TGTGCCAGTAGCCCCCGGCCGGACAGGGGGCCCTCCAAAAACATTCAGTACTTC	CASSPRPDRGPSKNIQYF
TRBV7-2	TRBJ2-7	-	-	TGTGCCAGCAGCTTAGTCGGGAGTGGGTACGAGCAGTACTTC	CASSLVGSGYEQYF
TRBV6-5	TRBJ2-2	many	-	TGTGCCAGCAGTTACTCGGTGGGACAAAACACCGGGGAGCTGTTTTTT	CASSYSVGQNTGELFF
TRBV29-1	TRBJ2-3	many	TRBD1	TGCAGCGTTGAAGGGACAGGGACCCCAGATACGCAGTATTTT	CSVEGTGTPDTQYF
TRBV24-1	TRBJ2-2	many	TRBD1	TGTGCCACCAGTGATTACGCCAGGGGGCTGACCGGGGAGCTGTTTTTT	CATSDYARGLTGELFF
TRBV18	TRBJ1-5	-	-	TGTGCCAGCTCACCTAATGTAGATCAGCCCCAGCATTTT	CASSPNVDQPQHF
TRBV20-1	TRBJ2-4	few	TRBD1	TGCAGTGCTAGAGGGACAGGAAAAAACATTCAGTACTTC	CSARGTGKNIQYF
TRBV28	TRBJ1-2	many	TRBD1	TGTGCCAGCAGATCCCTCGGACAGGGCCCGAACTATGGCTACACCTTC	CASRSLGQGPNYGYTF
TRBV30	TRBJ1-4	few	TRBD1	TGTGCCTGGAGTGTACAGGGGGCGCCTGAAAAACTGTTTTTT	CAWSVQGAPEKLFF
TRBV7-9	TRBJ2-1	few	TRBD2	TGTGCCAGCAGCCCTAAAATAGCGGGAGTTGCGGATAATGAGCAGTTCTTC	CASSPKIAGVADNEQFF
TRBV28	TRBJ2-4	-	-	TGTGCCAGCAGCTTACAGGGCTTCTCGGCCAAAAACATTCAGTACTTC	CASSLQGFSAKNIQYF
TRBV2	TRBJ1-2	many	TRBD1	TGTGCCAGCAGTGAAAGAGGGGGCCGGAACTATGGCTACACCTTC	CASSERGGRNYGYTF
TRBV4-2	TRBJ2-4	few	-	TGTGCCAGCAGCCAAGGGGGTATAGCCAAAAACATTCAGTACTTC	CASSQGGIAKNIQYF
TRBV4-3	TRBJ2-3	many	-	TGCGCCAGCAGCCGGCGGGCGGGGCCTACAAGCACAGATACGCAGTATTTT	CASSRRAGPTSTDTQYF
TRBV28	TRBJ1-4	few	-	TGTGCCAGCAGTTTGGGGGGAGCAACTAATGAAAAACTGTTTTTT	CASSLGGATNEKLFF
TRBV7-6	TRBJ1-6	many	TRBD1	TGTGCCAGCAGCTTAGAACAGGGGCCGCGGTCACCCCTCCACTTT	CASSLEQGPRSPLHF
TRBV6-2/TRBV6-3	TRBJ1-5	many	-	TGTGCCAGCAGCCTCTTGAGGGGAGGTCAGCCCCAGCATTTT	CASSLLRGGQPQHF
TRBV11-2	TRBJ1-2	many	-	TGTGCCAGCAGCCTCTCCCGGACGGGCTACACCTTC	CASSLSRTGYTF
TRBV28	TRBJ1-1	many	TRBD1	TGTGCCAGCAGTTCAGAGGGGGCCGACACTGAAGCTTTCTTT	CASSSEGADTEAFF